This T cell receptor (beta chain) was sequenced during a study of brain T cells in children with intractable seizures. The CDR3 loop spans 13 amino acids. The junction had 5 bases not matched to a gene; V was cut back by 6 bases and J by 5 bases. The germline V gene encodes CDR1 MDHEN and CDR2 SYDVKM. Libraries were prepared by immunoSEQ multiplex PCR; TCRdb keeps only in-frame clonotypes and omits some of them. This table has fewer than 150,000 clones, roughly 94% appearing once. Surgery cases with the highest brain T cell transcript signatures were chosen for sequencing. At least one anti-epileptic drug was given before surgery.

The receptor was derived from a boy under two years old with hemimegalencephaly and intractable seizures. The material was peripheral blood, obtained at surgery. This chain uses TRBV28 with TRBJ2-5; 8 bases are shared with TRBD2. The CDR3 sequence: CASSPGGFETQYF. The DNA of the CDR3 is TGTGCCAGCAGCCCGGGGGGGTTCGAGACCCAGTACTTC.